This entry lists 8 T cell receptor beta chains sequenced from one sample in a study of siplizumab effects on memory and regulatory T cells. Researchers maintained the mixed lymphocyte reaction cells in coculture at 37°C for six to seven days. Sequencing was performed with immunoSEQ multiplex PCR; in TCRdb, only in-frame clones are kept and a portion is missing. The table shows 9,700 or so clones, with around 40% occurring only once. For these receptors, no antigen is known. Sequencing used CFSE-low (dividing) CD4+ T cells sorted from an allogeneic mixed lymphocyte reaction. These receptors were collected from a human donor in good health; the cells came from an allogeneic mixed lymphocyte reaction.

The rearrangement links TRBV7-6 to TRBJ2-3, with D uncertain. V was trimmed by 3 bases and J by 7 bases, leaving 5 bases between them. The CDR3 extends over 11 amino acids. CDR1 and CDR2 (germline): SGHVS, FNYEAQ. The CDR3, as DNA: TGTGCCAGCAGCTTGACATATACGCAGTATTTT. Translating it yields CASSLTYTQYF.

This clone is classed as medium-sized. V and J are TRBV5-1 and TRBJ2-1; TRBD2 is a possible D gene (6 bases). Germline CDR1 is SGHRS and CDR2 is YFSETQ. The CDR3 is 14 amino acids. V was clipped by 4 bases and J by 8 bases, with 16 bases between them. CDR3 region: CASSLRSGGDEQFF. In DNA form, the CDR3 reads TGCGCCAGCAGCCTCAGGTCTGGCGGGGATGAGCAGTTCTTC.

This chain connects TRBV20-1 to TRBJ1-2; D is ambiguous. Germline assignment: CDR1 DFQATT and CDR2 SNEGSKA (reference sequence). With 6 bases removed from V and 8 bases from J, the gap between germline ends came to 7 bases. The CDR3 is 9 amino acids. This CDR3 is CSAIWGYTF. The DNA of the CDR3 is TGCAGTGCAATTTGGGGCTACACCTTC.

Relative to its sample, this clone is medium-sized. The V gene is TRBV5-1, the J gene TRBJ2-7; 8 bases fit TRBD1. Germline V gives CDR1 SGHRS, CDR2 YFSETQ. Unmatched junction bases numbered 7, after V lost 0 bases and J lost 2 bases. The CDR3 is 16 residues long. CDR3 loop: CASSLAGQGGPYEQYF. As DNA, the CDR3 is TGCGCCAGCAGCTTGGCCGGACAGGGTGGCCCCTACGAGCAGTACTTC.

Here the CDR3 DNA reads TGTGCCAGCAGTTTAAGTAGATACGAGCAGTACTTC. This encodes CASSLSRYEQYF. This sequence joins TRBV28 and TRBJ2-7; D uncertain. V was clipped by 2 bases and J by 4 bases, with 6 bases between them. Germline CDR1 and CDR2: MDHEN and SYDVKM. There are 12 residues in the CDR3. Full variable domain (rest looked up from reference TRBV28 and TRBJ2-7): DVKVTQSSRYLVKRTGEKVFLECVQDMDHENMFWYRQDPGLGLRLIYFSYDVKMKEKGDIPEGYSVSREKKERFSLILESASTNQTSMYLCASSLSRYEQYFGPGTRLTVT.

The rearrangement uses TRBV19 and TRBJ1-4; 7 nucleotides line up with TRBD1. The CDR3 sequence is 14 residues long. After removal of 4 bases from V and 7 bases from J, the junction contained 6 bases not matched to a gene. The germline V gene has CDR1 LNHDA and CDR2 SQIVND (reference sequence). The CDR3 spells CASSSWTGSEKLFF. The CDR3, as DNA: TGTGCCAGTAGTAGTTGGACAGGAAGTGAAAAACTGTTTTTT.

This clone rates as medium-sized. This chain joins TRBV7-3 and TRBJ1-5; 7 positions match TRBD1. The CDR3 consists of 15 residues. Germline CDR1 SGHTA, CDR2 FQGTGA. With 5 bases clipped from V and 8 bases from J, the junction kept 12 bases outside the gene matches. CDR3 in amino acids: CASSAPPHRGEPQHF. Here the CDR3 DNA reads TGTGCCAGCAGCGCACCCCCGCACAGGGGAGAGCCCCAGCATTTT.

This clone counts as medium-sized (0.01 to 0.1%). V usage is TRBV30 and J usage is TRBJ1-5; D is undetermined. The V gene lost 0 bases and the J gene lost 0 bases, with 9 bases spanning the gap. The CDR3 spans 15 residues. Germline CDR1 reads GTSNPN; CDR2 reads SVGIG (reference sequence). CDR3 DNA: TGTGCCTGGAGTGTGTCGCCGTTTAGCAATCAGCCCCAGCATTTT. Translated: CAWSVSPFSNQPQHF.